This T cell receptor beta chain appears in the sequencing data of a study of T cells in Graves' hyperthyroidism and ophthalmopathy. Per germline, CDR1 MDHEN and CDR2 SYDVKM. V gave up 5 bases and J gave up 9 bases; unmatched junction bases: 19. CDR3 length: 17 amino acids. Uncontrolled infection, other autoimmune disease, pregnancy or lactation led to exclusion. The CDR3 regions of TCR beta were amplified from RNA transcripts. The HTBI set primed first-round TCR CDR3 RT-PCR. A single record per CDR3 protein comes from TCRdb applying MiXCR to the multiplex PCR reads. The sample lists 500,000 to 600,000 distinct CDR3 sequences; over 15% were seen once. This clonotype was recorded many times.

The genes are TRBV28 and TRBJ2-1, with TRBD2 matching over 7 bases. The receptor was derived from a woman aged 18-29 years with Graves' hyperthyroidism. Sequencing was carried out using blood. The CDR3 reads CASSPSTWGGVLGEQFF. CDR3 DNA: TGTGCCAGCAGTCCGAGCACTTGGGGGGGTGTCCTCGGTGAGCAGTTCTTC. The variable domain in full, with the rest retrieved from reference TRBV28 and TRBJ2-1, is DVKVTQSSRYLVKRTGEKVFLECVQDMDHENMFWYRQDPGLGLRLIYFSYDVKMKEKGDIPEGYSVSREKKERFSLILESASTNQTSMYLCASSPSTWGGVLGEQFFGPGTRLTVL.